Included here is one TCR beta chain sequence, with context. The CDR3 runs 13 residues. With V trimmed by 7 bases and J by 5 bases, 7 bases remained unmatched. The germline V gene encodes CDR1 SQVTM and CDR2 ANQGSEA. The data stem from a study of cytomegalovirus exposure and HLA in healthy donors. The PCR employed 60 Vbeta primers together with 13 Jbeta primers. Using immunoSEQ multiplex PCR, the repertoire was profiled, and TCRdb retains in-frame clones only, with some absent. The repertoire holds about 130,000 clones, with roughly 80% as singletons. This rearrangement joins TRBV29-1 to TRBJ1-2; 10 bases are shared with TRBD1. The source is a boy between 10 and 17 years old in good health and CMV-seronegative. Sequencing used PBMCs. In nucleotides, the CDR3 is TGCAGCGCCGGGACAGGGGAACGGTATGGCTACACCTTC. This translates into CSAGTGERYGYTF.